This TCR beta chain was sequenced for a study of T cell repertoires in cytomegalovirus infection. Study summary: A matching HLA type, together with CMV infection, was signaled by public TCR beta signatures. Study-level points and caveats: Carriage of CMV together with the relevant HLA was identifiable through cumulative public TCR beta family frequency.

This clonotype was found a few times. As yet, its antigen is unknown. Germline loops: CDR1 SEHNR, CDR2 FQNEAQ (reference sequence). V shed 5 bases and J 7 bases; nucleotides not matched to a gene: 8. The CDR3 spans 15 residues. TCRdb called the reads again in MiXCR, with one record for every CDR3 protein. The sample gives around 100,000 distinct CDR3 sequences, roughly 41% of which show up once; roughly 70% is in the top ten. The sequence derives from a human donor in good health (CMV status not recorded). Some clones in this sample may be carry-over from other donors' samples. The sample was CD8+ T cells from cultured PBMCs, taken from culture after CMV antigen stimulation. This chain uses TRBV7-9 with TRBJ1-5, with 10 bases lining up with TRBD1. CDR3 sequence reads: CASSAGQGEGQPQHF. The CDR3 nucleotides are TGTGCCAGCAGCGCCGGACAGGGGGAAGGACAGCCCCAGCATTTT.